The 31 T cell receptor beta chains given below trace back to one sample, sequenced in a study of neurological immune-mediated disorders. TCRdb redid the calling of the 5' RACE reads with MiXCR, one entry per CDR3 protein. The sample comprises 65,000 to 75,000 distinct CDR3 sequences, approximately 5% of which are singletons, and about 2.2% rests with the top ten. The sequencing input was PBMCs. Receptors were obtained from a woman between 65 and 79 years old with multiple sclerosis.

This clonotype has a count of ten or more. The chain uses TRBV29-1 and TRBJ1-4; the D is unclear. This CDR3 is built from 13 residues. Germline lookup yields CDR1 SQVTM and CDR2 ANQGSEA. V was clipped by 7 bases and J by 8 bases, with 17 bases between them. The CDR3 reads CSASRTDGEKLFF. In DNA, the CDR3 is TGCAGCGCCAGCCGGACTGATGGGGAAAAACTGTTTTTT.

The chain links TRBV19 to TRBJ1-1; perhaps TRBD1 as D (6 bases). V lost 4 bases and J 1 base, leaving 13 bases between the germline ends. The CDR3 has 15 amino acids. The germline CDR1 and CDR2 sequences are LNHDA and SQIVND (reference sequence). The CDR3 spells CASSNRGQSNTEAFF. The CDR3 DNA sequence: TGTGCCAGTAGTAATAGAGGACAGTCGAACACTGAAGCTTTCTTT. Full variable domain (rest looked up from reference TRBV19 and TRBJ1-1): DGGITQSPKYLFRKEGQNVTLSCEQNLNHDAMYWYRQDPGQGLRLIYYSQIVNDFQKGDIAEGYSVSREKKESFPLTVTSAQKNPTAFYLCASSNRGQSNTEAFFGQGTRLTVV.

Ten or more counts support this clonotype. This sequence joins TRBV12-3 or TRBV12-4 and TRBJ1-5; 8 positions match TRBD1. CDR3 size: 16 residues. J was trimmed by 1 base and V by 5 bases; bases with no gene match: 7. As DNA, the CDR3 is TGTGCCAGCAGTCCTAGGACAGGGTTAAGCAATCAGCCCCAGCATTTT. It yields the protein CASSPRTGLSNQPQHF.

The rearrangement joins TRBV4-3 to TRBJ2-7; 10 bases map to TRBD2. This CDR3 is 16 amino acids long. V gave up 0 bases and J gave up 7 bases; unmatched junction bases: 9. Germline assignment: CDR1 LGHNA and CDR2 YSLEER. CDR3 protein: CASSQDLPSGRYEQYF. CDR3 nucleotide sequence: TGCGCCAGCAGCCAAGATCTTCCTAGCGGGAGATATGAGCAGTACTTC.

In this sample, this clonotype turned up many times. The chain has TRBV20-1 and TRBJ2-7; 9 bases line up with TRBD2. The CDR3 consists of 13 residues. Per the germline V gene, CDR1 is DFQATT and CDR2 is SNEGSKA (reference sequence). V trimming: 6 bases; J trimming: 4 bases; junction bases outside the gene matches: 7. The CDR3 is CSAPTSGLYEQYF. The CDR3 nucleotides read TGCAGTGCGCCCACTAGCGGGTTATACGAGCAGTACTTC.

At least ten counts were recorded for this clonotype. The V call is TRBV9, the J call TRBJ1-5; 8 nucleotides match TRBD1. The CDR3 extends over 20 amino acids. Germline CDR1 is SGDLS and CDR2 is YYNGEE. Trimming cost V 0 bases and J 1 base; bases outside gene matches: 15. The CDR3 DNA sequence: TGTGCCAGCAGCGTAGTATCGATGCAGGGGGCGAAATTCAGCAATCAGCCCCAGCATTTT. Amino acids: CASSVVSMQGAKFSNQPQHF.

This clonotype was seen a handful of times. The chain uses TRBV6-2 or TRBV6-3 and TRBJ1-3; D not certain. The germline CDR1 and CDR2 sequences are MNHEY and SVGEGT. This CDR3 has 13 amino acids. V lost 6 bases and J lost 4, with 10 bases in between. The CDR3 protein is CASSPAGGNTIYF. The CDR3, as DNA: TGTGCCAGCAGCCCAGCAGGAGGAAACACCATATATTTT.

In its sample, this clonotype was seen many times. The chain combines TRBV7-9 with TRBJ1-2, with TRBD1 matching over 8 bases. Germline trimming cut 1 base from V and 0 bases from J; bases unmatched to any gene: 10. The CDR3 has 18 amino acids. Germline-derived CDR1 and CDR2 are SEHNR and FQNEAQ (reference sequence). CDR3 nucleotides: TGTGCCAGCAGCTTAGATCGGGACAGGCGAACAACTAACTATGGCTACACCTTC. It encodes CASSLDRDRRTTNYGYTF.

CDR3 sequence (DNA): TGTGCCATCAGTTTGCCGGGAAAGGGGGCTAATGAGCAGTTCTTC. It is translated as CAISLPGKGANEQFF. This chain links TRBV10-3 with TRBJ2-1, with 7 positions matching TRBD1. There are 15 residues in the CDR3. The junction had 11 bases not matched to a gene; V was cut back by 5 bases and J by 7 bases. Looked up from germline, CDR1 is ENHRY and CDR2 is SYGVKD.

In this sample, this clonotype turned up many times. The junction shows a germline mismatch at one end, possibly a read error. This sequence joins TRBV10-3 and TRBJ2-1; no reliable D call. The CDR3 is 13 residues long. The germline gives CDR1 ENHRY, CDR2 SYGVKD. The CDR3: CAISDVFTNGQFF. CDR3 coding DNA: TGTGCCATCAGTGATGTGTTTACCAATGGGCAGTTCTTC.

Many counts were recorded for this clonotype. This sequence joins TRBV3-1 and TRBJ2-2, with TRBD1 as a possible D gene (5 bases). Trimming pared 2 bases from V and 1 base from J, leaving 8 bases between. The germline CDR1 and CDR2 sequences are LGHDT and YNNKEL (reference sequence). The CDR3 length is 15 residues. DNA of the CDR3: TGTGCCAGCAGCCAACCCGGACAGAACACCGGGGAGCTGTTTTTT. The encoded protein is CASSQPGQNTGELFF.

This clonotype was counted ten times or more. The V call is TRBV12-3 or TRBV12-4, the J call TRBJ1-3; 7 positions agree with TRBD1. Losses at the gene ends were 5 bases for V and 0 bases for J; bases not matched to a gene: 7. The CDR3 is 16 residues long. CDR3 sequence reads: CASSVQGLGSGNTIYF. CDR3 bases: TGTGCCAGCAGTGTACAGGGGCTGGGCTCTGGAAACACCATATATTTT.

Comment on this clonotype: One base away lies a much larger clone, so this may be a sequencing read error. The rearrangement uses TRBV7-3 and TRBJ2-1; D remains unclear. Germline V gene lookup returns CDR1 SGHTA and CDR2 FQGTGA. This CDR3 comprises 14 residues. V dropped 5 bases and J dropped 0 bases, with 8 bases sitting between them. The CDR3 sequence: CASSHSYSYNEQFF. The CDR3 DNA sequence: TGTGCCAGCAGCCACAGTTACTCCTACAATGAGCAGTTCTTC.

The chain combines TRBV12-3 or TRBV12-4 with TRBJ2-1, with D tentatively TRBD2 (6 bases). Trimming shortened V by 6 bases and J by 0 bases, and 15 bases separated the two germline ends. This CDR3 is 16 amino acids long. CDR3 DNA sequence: TGTGCCAGCAGGGTTGGCGGGGCTAGCTCCTACAATGAGCAGTTCTTC. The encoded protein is CASRVGGASSYNEQFF.

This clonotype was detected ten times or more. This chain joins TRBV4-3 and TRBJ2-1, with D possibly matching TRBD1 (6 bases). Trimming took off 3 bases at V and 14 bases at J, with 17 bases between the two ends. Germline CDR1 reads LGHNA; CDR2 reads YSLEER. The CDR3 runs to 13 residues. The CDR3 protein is CASSQEEKTGKFF. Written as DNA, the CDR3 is TGCGCCAGCAGCCAGGAGGAGAAAACAGGGAAGTTCTTC.

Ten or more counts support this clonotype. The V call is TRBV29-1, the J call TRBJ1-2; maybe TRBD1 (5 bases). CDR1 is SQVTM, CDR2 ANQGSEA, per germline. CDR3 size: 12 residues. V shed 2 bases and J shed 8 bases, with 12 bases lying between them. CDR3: CSVEYVGLGYTF. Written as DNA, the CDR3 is TGCAGCGTTGAATATGTGGGGCTGGGCTACACCTTC.

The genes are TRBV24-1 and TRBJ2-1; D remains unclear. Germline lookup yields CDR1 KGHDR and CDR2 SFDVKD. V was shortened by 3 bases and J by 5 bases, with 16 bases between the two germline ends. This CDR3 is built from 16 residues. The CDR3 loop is CATSDHDQTRHNEQFF. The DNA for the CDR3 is TGTGCCACCAGTGATCACGACCAGACGCGGCACAATGAGCAGTTCTTC.

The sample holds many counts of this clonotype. The CDR3 region has the DNA TGTGCCATCAGTGCCAATAGCGAGAACATTCAGTACTTC. This gives the protein CAISANSENIQYF. The chain couples TRBV10-3 to TRBJ2-4, with D possibly being TRBD2 (5 bases). The CDR3 contains 13 residues. Germline V gene data show CDR1 as ENHRY and CDR2 as SYGVKD. V was shortened by 4 bases and J by 7 bases, with 11 bases between the two germline ends.

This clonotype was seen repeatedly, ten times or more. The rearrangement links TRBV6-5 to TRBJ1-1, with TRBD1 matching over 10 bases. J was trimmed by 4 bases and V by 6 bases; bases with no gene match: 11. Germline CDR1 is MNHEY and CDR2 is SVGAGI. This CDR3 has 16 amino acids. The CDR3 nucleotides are TGTGCCAGCAGGGCCTGGGGACAGGGGAGAGGCACTGAAGCTTTCTTT. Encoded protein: CASRAWGQGRGTEAFF.

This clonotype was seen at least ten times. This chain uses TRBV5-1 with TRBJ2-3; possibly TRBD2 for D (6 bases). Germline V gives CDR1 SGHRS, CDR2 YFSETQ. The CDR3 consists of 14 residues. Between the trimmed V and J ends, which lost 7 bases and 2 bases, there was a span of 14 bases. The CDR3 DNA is TGCGCCAGCGGATTGGGAGGTTCCACAGATACGCAGTATTTT. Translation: CASGLGGSTDTQYF.

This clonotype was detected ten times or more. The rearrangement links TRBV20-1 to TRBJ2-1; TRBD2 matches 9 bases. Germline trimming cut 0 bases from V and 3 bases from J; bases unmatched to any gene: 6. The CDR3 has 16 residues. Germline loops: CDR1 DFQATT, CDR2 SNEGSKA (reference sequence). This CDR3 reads CSARDLSGRIYNEQFF. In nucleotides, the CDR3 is TGCAGTGCTAGAGACCTTAGCGGGAGAATCTACAATGAGCAGTTCTTC.

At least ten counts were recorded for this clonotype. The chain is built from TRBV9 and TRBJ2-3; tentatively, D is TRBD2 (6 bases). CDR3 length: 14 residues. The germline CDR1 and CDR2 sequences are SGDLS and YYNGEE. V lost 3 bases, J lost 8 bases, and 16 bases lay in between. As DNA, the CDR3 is TGTGCCAGCAGCGCCCTACTAGCCCAGGGTACGCAGTATTTT. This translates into CASSALLAQGTQYF. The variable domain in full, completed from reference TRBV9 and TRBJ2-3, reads DSGVTQTPKHLITATGQRVTLRCSPRSGDLSVYWYQQSLDQGLQFLIQYYNGEERAKGNILERFSAQQFPDLHSELNLSSLELGDSALYFCASSALLAQGTQYFGPGTRLTVL.

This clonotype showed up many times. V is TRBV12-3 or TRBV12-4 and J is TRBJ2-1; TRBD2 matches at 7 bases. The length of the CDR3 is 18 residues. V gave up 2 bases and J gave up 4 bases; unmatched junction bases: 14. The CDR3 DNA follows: TGTGCCAGCAGTTTATCATCTGAGCGGGATTTCCCTTACAATGAGCAGTTCTTC. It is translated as CASSLSSERDFPYNEQFF.

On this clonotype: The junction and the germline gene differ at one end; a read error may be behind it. CDR3 nucleotide sequence: TGCGACAGCAGCCCTTCCTACGAGCAGTACTTC. It translates to CDSSPSYEQYF. This chain uses TRBV5-1 with TRBJ2-7; D is unclear. The CDR3 has 11 residues. CDR1 is SGHRS and CDR2 is YFSETQ in the germline V gene. Based on the CDR3 plus reference TRBV5-1 and TRBJ2-7, the full variable domain is KAGVTQTPRYLIKTRGQQVTLSCSPISGHRSVSWYQQTPGQGLQFLFEYFSETQRNKGNFPGRFSGRQFSNSRSEMNVSTLELGDSALYLCDSSPSYEQYFGPGTRLTVT.

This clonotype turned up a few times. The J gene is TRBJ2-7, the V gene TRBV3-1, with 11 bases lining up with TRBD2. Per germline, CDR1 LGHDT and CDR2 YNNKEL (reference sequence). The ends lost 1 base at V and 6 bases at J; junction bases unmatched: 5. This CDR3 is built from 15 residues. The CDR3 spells CASSQVTSGMGEQYF. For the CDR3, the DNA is TGTGCCAGCAGCCAAGTGACTAGCGGGATGGGCGAGCAGTACTTC.

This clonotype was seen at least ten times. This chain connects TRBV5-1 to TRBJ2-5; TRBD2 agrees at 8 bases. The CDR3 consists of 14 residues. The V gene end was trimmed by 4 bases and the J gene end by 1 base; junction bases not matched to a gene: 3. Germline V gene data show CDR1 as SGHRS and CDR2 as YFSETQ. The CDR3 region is CASSTGLAQETQYF. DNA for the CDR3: TGCGCCAGCAGCACCGGACTAGCCCAAGAGACCCAGTACTTC.

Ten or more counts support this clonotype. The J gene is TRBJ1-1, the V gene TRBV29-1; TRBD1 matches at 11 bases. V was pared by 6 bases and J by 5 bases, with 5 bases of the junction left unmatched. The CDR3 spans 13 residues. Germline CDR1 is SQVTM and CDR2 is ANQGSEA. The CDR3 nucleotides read TGCAGCGTCTCGGACAGGGGGCTTACTGAAGCTTTCTTT. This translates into CSVSDRGLTEAFF.

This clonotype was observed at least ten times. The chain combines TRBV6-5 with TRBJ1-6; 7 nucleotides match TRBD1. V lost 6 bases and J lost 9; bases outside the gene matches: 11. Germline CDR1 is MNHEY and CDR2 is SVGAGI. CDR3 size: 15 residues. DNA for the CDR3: TGTGCCAGCAGGGGACCCGGGACAGAATTTTCACCCCTCCACTTT. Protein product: CASRGPGTEFSPLHF.

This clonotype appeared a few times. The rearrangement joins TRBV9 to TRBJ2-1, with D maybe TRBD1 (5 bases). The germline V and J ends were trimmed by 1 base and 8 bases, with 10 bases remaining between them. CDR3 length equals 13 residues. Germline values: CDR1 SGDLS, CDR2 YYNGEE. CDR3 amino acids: CASSVPGKDEQFF. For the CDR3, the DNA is TGTGCCAGCAGCGTACCAGGGAAGGATGAGCAGTTCTTC.

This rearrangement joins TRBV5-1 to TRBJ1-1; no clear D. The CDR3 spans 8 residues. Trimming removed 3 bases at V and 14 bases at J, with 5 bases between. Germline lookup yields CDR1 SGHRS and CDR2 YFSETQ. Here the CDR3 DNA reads TGCGCCAGCAGCTATCGCTTCTTT. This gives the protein CASSYRFF.

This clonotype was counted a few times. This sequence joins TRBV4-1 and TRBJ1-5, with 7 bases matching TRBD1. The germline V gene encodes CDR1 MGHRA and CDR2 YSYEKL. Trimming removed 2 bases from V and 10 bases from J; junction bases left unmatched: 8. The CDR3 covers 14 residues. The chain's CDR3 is CASSQLRGLIPQHF. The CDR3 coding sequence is TGCGCCAGCAGCCAATTAAGGGGGCTTATTCCCCAGCATTTT.